Each of the 22 T cell receptor beta chains below was sequenced from the same sample in a study of T cell responses to AZD1222 COVID-19 vaccine. Clones were read by immunoSEQ multiplex PCR, and TCRdb kept only the in-frame ones, dropping some. The data hold about 190,000 clones, with roughly 93% observed a single time. The sample was peripheral blood, taken on day 0 of AZD1222 vaccination. All receptors come from an adult in good health.

The chain combines TRBV5-1 with TRBJ1-1; tentatively, D is TRBD1 (6 bases). Trimming took off 0 bases at V and 8 bases at J, with 17 bases between the two ends. Per the germline V gene, CDR1 is SGHRS and CDR2 is YFSETQ. This CDR3 is 15 amino acids long. In nucleotides, the CDR3 is TGCGCCAGCAGCTTGGGGGGACAAGGTGTCTGGGAAGCTTTCTTT. Translating it yields CASSLGGQGVWEAFF.

This chain joins TRBV14 and TRBJ2-7; D is unresolved. Deletions cut 4 bases from V and 5 bases from J, with 12 bases between. CDR1 and CDR2 from the germline V gene are SGHDN and FVKESK. CDR3 size: 13 residues. CDR3 amino acids: CASSPNRGDEQYF. The CDR3 region has the DNA TGTGCCAGCAGCCCGAACCGTGGGGACGAGCAGTACTTC.

This clone came up once. This sequence joins TRBV25-1 and TRBJ1-3, with TRBD1 matching 7 bases. This CDR3 is built from 15 residues. Germline CDR1 and CDR2: MGHDK and SYGVNS. J was trimmed by 4 bases and V by 5 bases; bases with no gene match: 8. In nucleotides, the CDR3 is TGTGCCAGCAGTTGGGGACAGAGTCCAGGAAACACCATATATTTT. This translates into CASSWGQSPGNTIYF.

This clone was counted between two and nine times. V gene TRBV18 combines with J gene TRBJ2-7, with D perhaps TRBD2 (5 bases). This CDR3 region has 14 residues. Trimming pared 3 bases from V and 4 bases from J, leaving 13 bases between. The germline V gene has CDR1 KGHSH and CDR2 LQKENI. CDR3 in amino acids: CASSPSFRGYEQYF. The CDR3 coding sequence is TGTGCCAGCTCACCGTCGTTTCGGGGTTACGAGCAGTACTTC.

V usage is TRBV5-1 and J usage is TRBJ1-6; D not certain. The CDR3 has 13 amino acids. Trimming removed 0 bases from V and 9 bases from J, with 7 bases in between. CDR1 and CDR2 from the germline V gene are SGHRS and YFSETQ. CDR3 sequence (DNA): TGCGCCAGCAGCTTGGCCGGGAGTTCACCCCTCCACTTT. Its translation is CASSLAGSSPLHF. The full variable domain, with the rest looked up from reference TRBV5-1 and TRBJ1-6, is KAGVTQTPRYLIKTRGQQVTLSCSPISGHRSVSWYQQTPGQGLQFLFEYFSETQRNKGNFPGRFSGRQFSNSRSEMNVSTLELGDSALYLCASSLAGSSPLHFGNGTRLTVT.

The chain joins TRBV4-1 to TRBJ1-4; the D is unclear. Deletions cut 1 base from V and 7 bases from J, with 10 bases between. There are 14 residues in the CDR3. Germline loops: CDR1 MGHRA, CDR2 YSYEKL. This chain's CDR3 is CASSQGPVSEKLFF. The CDR3 region has the DNA TGCGCCAGCAGCCAAGGGCCGGTGAGTGAAAAACTGTTTTTT.

The chain joins TRBV5-1 to TRBJ2-3; TRBD2 matches at 7 bases. Germline V gene lookup returns CDR1 SGHRS and CDR2 YFSETQ. V lost 4 bases, J lost 1 base, and 12 bases stayed unmatched. CDR3 length: 17 amino acids. The CDR3 sequence: CASSRLASGGGTDTQYF. In nucleotides, the CDR3 is TGCGCCAGCAGCCGTCTAGCATCTGGGGGGGGCACAGATACGCAGTATTTT.

CDR3 region: CSVTGSGRGRGEQFF. For the CDR3, the DNA is TGCAGCGTTACGGGTAGCGGGAGAGGTCGCGGCGAGCAGTTCTTC. V is TRBV29-1 and J is TRBJ2-1; TRBD2 matches at 9 bases. The CDR3 extends over 15 amino acids. Germline CDR1 SQVTM, CDR2 ANQGSEA. The ends lost 5 bases at V and 10 bases at J; junction bases unmatched: 15.

The chain couples TRBV11-2 to TRBJ2-2; TRBD2 matches at 13 bases. From germline, CDR1 is SGHAT and CDR2 FQNNGV. V lost 6 bases and J lost 8; bases outside the gene matches: 15. CDR3 size: 18 residues. Here the CDR3 DNA reads TGTGCCAGCAGGTCTCTTCCGGGACTAGCGGGATCAAGAGGGGAGCTGTTTTTT. As protein: CASRSLPGLAGSRGELFF.

This chain links TRBV4-3 with TRBJ1-1; D might be TRBD1 (5 bases). The CDR3 length is 15 residues. Germline loops: CDR1 LGHNA, CDR2 YSLEER. The V gene lost 0 bases and the J gene lost 6 bases, with 14 bases spanning the gap. CDR3: CASSQDLLGTSEAFF. Here the CDR3 DNA reads TGCGCCAGCAGCCAAGATTTGCTTGGGACTTCTGAAGCTTTCTTT.

V usage is TRBV5-1 and J usage is TRBJ1-2; 7 bases fit TRBD1. The CDR3 totals 15 residues. Germline V lookup: CDR1 SGHRS, CDR2 YFSETQ. The V and J ends lost 4 bases and 0 bases, in that order; junction bases with no gene match: 6. The CDR3 region has the DNA TGCGCCAGCAGCCCGACCGGGACAGCTAACTATGGCTACACCTTC. This encodes CASSPTGTANYGYTF.

This clone has only a few counts. This chain's CDR3 is CSVVDSPTQYF. CDR3 sequence (DNA): TGCAGCGTTGTGGACTCACCCACGCAGTACTTC. The chain employs TRBV29-1 and TRBJ2-7; D is perhaps TRBD2 (5 bases). The germline gives CDR1 SQVTM, CDR2 ANQGSEA. V lost 4 bases to trimming and J lost 9 bases, with 13 bases between them. The CDR3 runs to 11 residues.

The CDR3 nucleotides read TGTGCCAGTAATTCCCCGGCGGGGTCCTACAATGAGCAGTTCTTC. Translating it yields CASNSPAGSYNEQFF. This chain joins TRBV19 and TRBJ2-1; TRBD2 might be the D (6 bases). The length of the CDR3 is 15 residues. Germline CDR1 and CDR2: LNHDA and SQIVND (reference sequence). Trimming removed 7 bases at V and 1 base at J, with 14 bases between.

This chain uses TRBV11-1 with TRBJ1-4; 7 bases are a match to TRBD1. The germline V gene encodes CDR1 SGHAT and CDR2 FQDESV (reference sequence). The V gene end was trimmed by 5 bases and the J gene end by 0 bases; junction bases not matched to a gene: 3. This CDR3 spans 15 amino acids. The CDR3 here is CASSPGTATNEKLFF. DNA for the CDR3: TGTGCCAGCAGCCCGGGGACAGCAACTAATGAAAAACTGTTTTTT.

The V gene is TRBV7-9, the J gene TRBJ2-1; 11 positions match TRBD2. V was pared by 3 bases and J by 5 bases, with 6 bases of the junction left unmatched. Germline CDR1 reads SEHNR; CDR2 reads FQNEAQ (reference sequence). This CDR3 spans 16 amino acids. CDR3: CASSFPGLAENNEQFF. The DNA for the CDR3 is TGTGCCAGCAGCTTCCCGGGACTAGCGGAAAACAATGAGCAGTTCTTC.

The gene calls are TRBV6-5 and TRBJ1-5; 8 bases agree with TRBD1. CDR3 length equals 15 residues. CDR1 MNHEY and CDR2 SVGAGI come from the germline V gene. With 6 bases clipped from V and 0 bases from J, the junction kept 4 bases outside the gene matches. The CDR3 is CASSPDRASNQPQHF. DNA of the CDR3: TGTGCCAGCAGCCCGGACAGGGCTAGCAATCAGCCCCAGCATTTT.

The chain has TRBV12-5 and TRBJ2-3; D is uncertain. The CDR3 covers 14 residues. From germline, CDR1 is LGHNT and CDR2 FRNRAP. V lost 0 bases and J 2 bases, leaving 6 bases between the germline ends. CDR3 coding DNA: TGTGCTAGTGGTTTGGTAGGGAACACAGATACGCAGTATTTT. This codes for CASGLVGNTDTQYF.

The rearrangement joins TRBV19 to TRBJ1-2, with 8 positions matching TRBD1. This CDR3 spans 13 amino acids. The V gene's germline CDR1 is LNHDA and CDR2 SQIVND (reference sequence). Trimming at V came to 10 bases and at J to 3 bases, leaving 7 bases not matched to a gene. CDR3 DNA: TGTGCCACCAATACAGGGGGTTACTATGGCTACACCTTC. Amino acid sequence: CATNTGGYYGYTF. Drawing the rest from reference TRBV19 and TRBJ1-2, the complete variable domain is DGGITQSPKYLFRKEGQNVTLSCEQNLNHDAMYWYRQDPGQGLRLIYYSQIVNDFQKGDIAEGYSVSREKKESFPLTVTSAQKNPTAFYLCATNTGGYYGYTFGSGTRLTVV.

CDR3 DNA: TGTGCCACCAGCTACGAGAGCCCAGGAGCGACTAGCGGATACGAGCAGTACTTC. It specifies CATSYESPGATSGYEQYF. The chain is built from TRBV15 and TRBJ2-7; TRBD2 matches at 9 bases. Trimming cost V 5 bases and J 4 bases; bases outside gene matches: 18. The CDR3 extends over 18 amino acids. In germline, CDR1 is LNHNV, CDR2 YYDKDF (reference sequence).

This sequence joins TRBV7-6 and TRBJ2-1; D unclear. V lost 1 base to trimming and J lost 8 bases, with 12 bases between them. Germline CDR1 SGHVS, CDR2 FNYEAQ. CDR3 length equals 14 residues. For the CDR3, the DNA is TGTGCCAGCAGCTTAGAGGACCCGCCCGATGAGCAGTTCTTC. Amino acids: CASSLEDPPDEQFF.

The V and J genes are TRBV3-1 (or the pseudogene TRBV3-2) and TRBJ2-3; TRBD2 might be the D (6 bases). Trimming pared 1 base from V and 5 bases from J, leaving 16 bases between. Germline V CDR1 and CDR2: LGHDT, YNNKEL (reference sequence). The CDR3 totals 16 residues. This CDR3 is CASSQVGRGSQDTQYF. The DNA for the CDR3 is TGTGCCAGCAGCCAAGTGGGCCGGGGGTCCCAAGATACGCAGTATTTT.

The V and J genes are TRBV4-3 and TRBJ2-3; possibly TRBD1 for D (5 bases). Germline CDR1 LGHNA, CDR2 YSLEER. The CDR3 contains 15 residues. V was trimmed by 3 bases and J by 4 bases, leaving 14 bases between them. DNA of the CDR3: TGCGCCAGCAGCCACCAAGATCAAGGGGCAGATACGCAGTATTTT. It encodes CASSHQDQGADTQYF.